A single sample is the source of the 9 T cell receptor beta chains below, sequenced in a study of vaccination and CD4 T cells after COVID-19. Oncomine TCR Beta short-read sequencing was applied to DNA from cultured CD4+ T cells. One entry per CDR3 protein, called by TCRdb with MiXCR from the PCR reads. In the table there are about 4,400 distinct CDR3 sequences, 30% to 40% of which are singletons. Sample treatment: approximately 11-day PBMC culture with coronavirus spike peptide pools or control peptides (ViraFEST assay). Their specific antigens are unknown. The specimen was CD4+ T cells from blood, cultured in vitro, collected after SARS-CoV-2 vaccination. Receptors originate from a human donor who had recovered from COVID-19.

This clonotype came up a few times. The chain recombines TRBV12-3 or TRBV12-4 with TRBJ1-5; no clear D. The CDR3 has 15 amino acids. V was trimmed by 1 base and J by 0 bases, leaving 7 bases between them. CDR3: CASSLEGNSNQPQHF. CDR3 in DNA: TGTGCCAGCAGTTTAGAAGGGAATAGCAATCAGCCCCAGCATTTT.

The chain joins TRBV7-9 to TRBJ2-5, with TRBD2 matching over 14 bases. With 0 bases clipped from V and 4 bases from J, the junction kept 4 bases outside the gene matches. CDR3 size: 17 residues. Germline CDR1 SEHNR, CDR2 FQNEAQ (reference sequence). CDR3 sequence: CASSLARGLAGVETQYF. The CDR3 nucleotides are TGTGCCAGCAGCTTAGCGCGGGGACTAGCGGGGGTAGAGACCCAGTACTTC.

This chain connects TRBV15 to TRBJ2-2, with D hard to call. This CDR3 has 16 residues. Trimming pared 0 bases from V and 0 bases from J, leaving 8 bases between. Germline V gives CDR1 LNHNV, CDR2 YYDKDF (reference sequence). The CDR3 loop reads CATSRDVAANTGELFF. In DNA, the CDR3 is TGTGCCACCAGCAGAGATGTTGCGGCGAACACCGGGGAGCTGTTTTTT.

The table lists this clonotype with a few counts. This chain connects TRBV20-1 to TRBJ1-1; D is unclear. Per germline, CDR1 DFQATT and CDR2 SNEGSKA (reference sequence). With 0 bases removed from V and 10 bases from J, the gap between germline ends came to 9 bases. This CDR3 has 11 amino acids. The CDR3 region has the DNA TGCAGTGCTAGAGATCTCCTCTCAGCTTTCTTT. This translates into CSARDLLSAFF.

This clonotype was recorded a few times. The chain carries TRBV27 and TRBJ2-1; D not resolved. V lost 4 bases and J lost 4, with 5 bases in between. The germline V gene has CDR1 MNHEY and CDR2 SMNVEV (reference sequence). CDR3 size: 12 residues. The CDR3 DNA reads TGTGCCAGCAGTTCCTTATACAATGAGCAGTTCTTC. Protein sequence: CASSSLYNEQFF.

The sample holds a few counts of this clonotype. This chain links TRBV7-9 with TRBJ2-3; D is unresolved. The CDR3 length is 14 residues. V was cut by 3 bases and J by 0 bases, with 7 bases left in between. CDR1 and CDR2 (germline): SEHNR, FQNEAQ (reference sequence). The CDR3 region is CASSFGGSTDTQYF. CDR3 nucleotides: TGTGCCAGCAGCTTCGGCGGAAGCACAGATACGCAGTATTTT. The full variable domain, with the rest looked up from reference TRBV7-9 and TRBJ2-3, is DTGVSQNPRHKITKRGQNVTFRCDPISEHNRLYWYRQTLGQGPEFLTYFQNEAQLEKSRLLSDRFSAERPKGSFSTLEIQRTEQGDSAMYLCASSFGGSTDTQYFGPGTRLTVL.

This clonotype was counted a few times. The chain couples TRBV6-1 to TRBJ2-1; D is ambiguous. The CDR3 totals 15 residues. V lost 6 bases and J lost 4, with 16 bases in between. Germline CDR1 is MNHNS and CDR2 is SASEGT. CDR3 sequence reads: CASSNLPPEYNEQFF. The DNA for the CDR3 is TGTGCCAGCAGCAACCTTCCCCCAGAATACAATGAGCAGTTCTTC.

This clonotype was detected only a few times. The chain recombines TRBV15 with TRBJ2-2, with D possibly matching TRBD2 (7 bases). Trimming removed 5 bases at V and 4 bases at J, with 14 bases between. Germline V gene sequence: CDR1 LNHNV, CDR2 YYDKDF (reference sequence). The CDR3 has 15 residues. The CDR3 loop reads CATSRGLGGTGELFF. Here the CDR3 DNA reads TGTGCCACCAGCCGCGGACTAGGGGGCACCGGGGAGCTGTTTTTT.

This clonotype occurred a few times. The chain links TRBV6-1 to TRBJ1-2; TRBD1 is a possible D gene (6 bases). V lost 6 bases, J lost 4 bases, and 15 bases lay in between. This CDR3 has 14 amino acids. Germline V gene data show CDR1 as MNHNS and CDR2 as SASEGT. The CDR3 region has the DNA TGTGCCAGCAGCCCCCCAGGGGCCGGCTATGGCTACACCTTC. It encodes CASSPPGAGYGYTF.